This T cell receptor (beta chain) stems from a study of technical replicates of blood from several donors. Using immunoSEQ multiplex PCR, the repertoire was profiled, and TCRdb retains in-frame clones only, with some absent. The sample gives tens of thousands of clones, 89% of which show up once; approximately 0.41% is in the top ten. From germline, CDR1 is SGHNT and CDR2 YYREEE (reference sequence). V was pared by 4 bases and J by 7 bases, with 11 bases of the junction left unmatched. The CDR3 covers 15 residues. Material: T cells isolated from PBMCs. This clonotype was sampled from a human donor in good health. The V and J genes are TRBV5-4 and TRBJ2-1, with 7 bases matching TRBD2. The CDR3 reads CASSPRAGVQNEQFF. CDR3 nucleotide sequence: TGTGCCAGCAGCCCTAGGGCGGGAGTCCAAAATGAGCAGTTCTTC.